The present TCR beta chain was sequenced within a study of T cell responses to AZD1222 COVID-19 vaccine. Study-level results: There were mostly white British donors and more females than males, and clonal diversity was possibly underestimated.

For this clone: Its antigen is undetermined.

The table came from immunoSEQ multiplex PCR; TCRdb's copy has only in-frame clones and leaves some out. Among fewer than 130,000 clones listed, around 90% were seen once. Germline trimming cut 6 bases from V and 5 bases from J; bases unmatched to any gene: 14. This CDR3 comprises 16 residues. CDR1 is SQVTM and CDR2 is ANQGSEA in the germline V gene. J is TRBJ1-2 and V is TRBV29-1; 11 bases match TRBD1. This TCR came from an adult in good health. The sample was peripheral blood, taken on day 0 of AZD1222 vaccination. Here the CDR3 reads CSVHNGGQGGTYGYTF. CDR3 coding DNA: TGCAGCGTCCACAACGGGGGACAGGGGGGAACTTATGGCTACACCTTC.